Listed here are 18 T cell receptor beta chains from one sample, sequenced in a study of blood T cells in healthy people across ages. It was with a sample-barcoded 5' primer and a J-beta primer mix that a second PCR of roughly 7 to 12 cycles was run. TCRdb redid the calling of the 5' RACE reads with MiXCR, one entry per CDR3 protein. The repertoire has about 1.6 million distinct CDR3 sequences, 34% of them found once; the top ten carry around 11%. The source material was blood. The receptor set was obtained from a woman in her twenties or thirties in good health.

The V call is TRBV9, the J call TRBJ2-6; D not certain. Trimming cost V 0 bases and J 2 bases, with 6 bases left between them. CDR3 length: 15 amino acids. From germline, CDR1 is SGDLS and CDR2 YYNGEE. The CDR3 DNA is TGTGCCAGCAGCGTAGTTAGTGCTGGGGCCAACGTCCTGACTTTC. Protein: CASSVVSAGANVLTF. The full variable domain, rest sourced from reference TRBV9 and TRBJ2-6, is DSGVTQTPKHLITATGQRVTLRCSPRSGDLSVYWYQQSLDQGLQFLIQYYNGEERAKGNILERFSAQQFPDLHSELNLSSLELGDSALYFCASSVVSAGANVLTFGAGSRLTVL.

This clonotype was picked up many times. The rearrangement uses TRBV5-1 and TRBJ2-7; the match to TRBD2 covers 7 bases. The CDR3 consists of 18 residues. The germline V gene has CDR1 SGHRS and CDR2 YFSETQ. V was pared by 5 bases and J by 2 bases, with 19 bases of the junction left unmatched. Here the CDR3 DNA reads TGCGCCAGCAGGCCCGGGGCTAGCGGATCTTCACCAGCCTACGAGCAGTACTTC. This codes for CASRPGASGSSPAYEQYF.

The chain employs TRBV15 and TRBJ2-4; D may be TRBD2 (6 bases). Gene TRBJ2-5 matches the end of the DNA better, so the J call may be wrong. Germline V gene sequence: CDR1 LNHNV, CDR2 YYDKDF (reference sequence). CDR3 size: 15 residues. This CDR3 is CATSRDRRDQETQYF. The CDR3 DNA reads TGTGCCACCAGCAGAGATCGGAGGGACCAAGAGACCCAGTACTTC.

This clonotype was recorded many times. The rearrangement joins TRBV6-5 to TRBJ2-7; tentatively, D is TRBD1 or TRBD2 (5 bases each). Germline V gives CDR1 MNHEY, CDR2 SVGAGI. This CDR3 has 13 residues. The V and J ends lost 2 bases and 6 bases respectively, with 11 bases between them. The chain's CDR3 is CASSYTGTGEQYF. Here the CDR3 DNA reads TGTGCCAGCAGTTACACCGGGACGGGCGAGCAGTACTTC.

This clonotype has more than one count but fewer than ten. The rearrangement links TRBV5-1 to TRBJ2-2; no reliable D call. V was shortened by 4 bases and J by 6 bases, with 19 bases between the two germline ends. The germline CDR1 and CDR2 sequences are SGHRS and YFSETQ. The CDR3 runs to 16 residues. CDR3 region: CASSHGGNKGPGELFF. DNA for the CDR3: TGCGCCAGCAGCCACGGCGGAAACAAAGGTCCCGGGGAGCTGTTTTTT. Looking up the rest from reference TRBV5-1 and TRBJ2-2 gives the full variable domain: KAGVTQTPRYLIKTRGQQVTLSCSPISGHRSVSWYQQTPGQGLQFLFEYFSETQRNKGNFPGRFSGRQFSNSRSEMNVSTLELGDSALYLCASSHGGNKGPGELFFGEGSRLTVL.

The CDR3 loop reads CASSGFEVGVENTEAFF. CDR3 bases: TGTGCCAGCAGTGGTTTCGAGGTCGGGGTCGAGAACACTGAAGCTTTCTTT. The chain recombines TRBV6-1 with TRBJ1-1; D is unclear. This CDR3 is 17 amino acids long. Trimming took 4 bases from V and 1 from J, leaving 19 bases between them. CDR1 is MNHNS, CDR2 SASEGT, per germline.

A few counts support this clonotype. V usage is TRBV20-1 and J usage is TRBJ2-5; the D is unclear. The V and J ends lost 1 base and 5 bases respectively, with 14 bases between them. The germline V gene has CDR1 DFQATT and CDR2 SNEGSKA (reference sequence). This CDR3 has 14 residues. For the CDR3, the DNA is TGCAGTGCTAGAGCCGCAGTAAACACGGAGACCCAGTACTTC. Translating gives CSARAAVNTETQYF.

Comments on this clonotype: At one end, the junction sequence differs from germline, possibly due to a read error. The gene calls are TRBV7-2 and TRBJ1-2; 7 nucleotides match TRBD1. The CDR3 covers 16 residues. CDR1 and CDR2 (germline): SGHTA, FQGNSA. In DNA form, the CDR3 reads TGTGCCGGCAGCTCCTCAAACACACAGGGGAACTATGGCTACACCTTC. Translated, it gives CAGSSSNTQGNYGYTF. Variable domain in full (rest from reference TRBV7-2 and TRBJ1-2): GAGVSQSPSNKVTEKGKDVELRCDPISGHTALYWYRQSLGQGLEFLIYFQGNSAPDKSGLPSDRFSAERTGGSVSTLTIQRTQQEDSAVYLCAGSSSNTQGNYGYTFGSGTRLTVV.

The CDR3 loop reads CASSPGHSPYEQYF. The CDR3 nucleotides read TGTGCCAGCAGCCCCGGACATTCCCCCTACGAGCAGTACTTC. The gene calls are TRBV7-9 and TRBJ2-7, with D possibly matching TRBD1 (5 bases). CDR3 length equals 14 residues. Trimming removed 5 bases at V and 2 bases at J, with 13 bases between. CDR1 and CDR2 from the germline V gene are SEHNR and FQNEAQ (reference sequence).

The chain employs TRBV9 and TRBJ1-5; D remains unclear. The CDR3 is made up of 18 amino acids. V lost 3 bases and J lost 6, with 25 bases in between. Germline assignment: CDR1 SGDLS and CDR2 YYNGEE. The CDR3 sequence: CASSALDRARRFGQPQHF. The CDR3 DNA reads TGTGCCAGCAGCGCACTCGACCGGGCCCGGAGGTTCGGTCAGCCCCAGCATTTT. Supplemented by reference TRBV9 and TRBJ1-5, the full variable domain reads DSGVTQTPKHLITATGQRVTLRCSPRSGDLSVYWYQQSLDQGLQFLIQYYNGEERAKGNILERFSAQQFPDLHSELNLSSLELGDSALYFCASSALDRARRFGQPQHFGDGTRLSIL.

As for this clonotype: An end of the junction differs from the germline gene, which may be a read error. The CDR3 DNA follows: TGTGTCAGCAGTCACAGGGTTTGGGGCAATGAGCAGTTCTTC. The encoded protein is CVSSHRVWGNEQFF. V gene TRBV6-5 combines with J gene TRBJ2-1, with D possibly TRBD1 on 6 matching bases. Germline V gives CDR1 MNHEY, CDR2 SVGAGI. This CDR3 is built from 14 residues.

The CDR3 region is CASSLLIQSDTQYF. Here the CDR3 DNA reads TGTGCCAGCAGTTTATTGATCCAGTCAGATACGCAGTATTTT. The chain joins TRBV27 to TRBJ2-3; no clear D gene. This CDR3 has 14 amino acids. Trimming took off 1 base at V and 4 bases at J, with 9 bases between the two ends. Germline V CDR1 and CDR2: MNHEY, SMNVEV (reference sequence).

There are many counts of this clonotype. This chain joins TRBV2 and TRBJ2-1, with 13 bases that match TRBD2. The germline CDR1 and CDR2 sequences are SNHLY and FYNNEI. This CDR3 has 17 residues. V lost 3 bases, J lost 10 bases, and 12 bases stayed unmatched. The CDR3 DNA follows: TGTGCCAGCAGTGACTCCGGACTAGCGGGAGAGCGAGACGAGCAGTTCTTC. It specifies CASSDSGLAGERDEQFF. The full variable domain, with the rest looked up from reference TRBV2 and TRBJ2-1, is EPEVTQTPSHQVTQMGQEVILRCVPISNHLYFYWYRQILGQKVEFLVSFYNNEISEKSEIFDDQFSVERPDGSNFTLKIRSTKLEDSAMYFCASSDSGLAGERDEQFFGPGTRLTVL.

Ten or more counts support this clonotype. The V and J genes are TRBV10-3 and TRBJ1-2; the D is unclear. The germline V gene has CDR1 ENHRY and CDR2 SYGVKD. V lost 2 bases and J lost 8, with 15 bases in between. There are 14 residues in the CDR3. CDR3 sequence (DNA): TGTGCCATCAGTGAGGCAGCGGAGCGATCGGGCTACACCTTC. Translating gives CAISEAAERSGYTF.

This clonotype was seen more than once but under ten times. The chain couples TRBV4-1 to TRBJ1-5, with 8 bases matching TRBD1. Germline CDR1 and CDR2: MGHRA and YSYEKL. The CDR3 is made up of 14 amino acids. J was trimmed by 7 bases and V by 5 bases; bases with no gene match: 7. The CDR3 sequence: CASSTRTGMQPQHF. The DNA of the CDR3 is TGCGCCAGCAGCACCCGGACAGGGATGCAGCCCCAGCATTTT.

This clonotype has more than one count but fewer than ten. V is TRBV20-1 and J is TRBJ2-1, with 9 nucleotides matching TRBD2. CDR3 size: 15 residues. CDR1 is DFQATT, CDR2 SNEGSKA, per germline (reference sequence). Trimming cost V 3 bases and J 10 bases; bases outside gene matches: 13. CDR3 sequence (DNA): TGCAGTGCTAGTACGCGGGAGGGCCTAGCTAGCGAGCAGTTCTTC. Translated: CSASTREGLASEQFF.

The chain carries TRBV2 and TRBJ2-7, with 10 bases that match TRBD1. Germline CDR1 reads SNHLY; CDR2 reads FYNNEI. This CDR3 region has 13 residues. V trimming: 10 bases; J trimming: 3 bases; junction bases outside the gene matches: 6. The DNA of the CDR3 is TGTGCCATAAAGGGGACAGGGGTCTACGAGCAGTACTTC. It codes for CAIKGTGVYEQYF.

The chain couples TRBV2 to TRBJ2-3; a weak D match, TRBD1 (5 bases). The CDR3 contains 15 residues. Deletions cut 10 bases from V and 0 bases from J, with 17 bases between. The V gene's germline CDR1 is SNHLY and CDR2 FYNNEI. The CDR3 DNA reads as TGTGCCACCCCAATGAAGGGGATTAGCACAGATACGCAGTATTTT. Its translation: CATPMKGISTDTQYF.